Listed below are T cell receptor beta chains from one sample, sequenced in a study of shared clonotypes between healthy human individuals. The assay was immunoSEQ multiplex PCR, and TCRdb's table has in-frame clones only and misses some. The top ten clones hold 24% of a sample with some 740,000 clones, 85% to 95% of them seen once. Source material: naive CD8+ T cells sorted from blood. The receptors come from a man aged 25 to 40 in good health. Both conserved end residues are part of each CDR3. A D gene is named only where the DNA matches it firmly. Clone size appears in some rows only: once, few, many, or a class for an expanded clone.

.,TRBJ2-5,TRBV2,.,CASRRGQAEETQYF,TGTGCCAGCCGACGGGGCCAGGCGGAAGAGACCCAGTACTTC
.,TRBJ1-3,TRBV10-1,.,CAKFWGFSGNTIYF,TGCGCCAAGTTCTGGGGCTTCTCTGGAAACACCATATATTTT
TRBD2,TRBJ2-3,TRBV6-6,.,CASSYPSSGDTDTQYF,TGTGCCAGCAGTTACCCAAGTAGCGGGGACACAGATACGCAGTATTTT
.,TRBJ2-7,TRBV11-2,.,CASSLEASSSYEQYF,TGTGCCAGCAGCTTAGAAGCTAGCAGCTCCTACGAGCAGTACTTC
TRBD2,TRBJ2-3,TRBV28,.,CASTTGGISTDTQYF,TGTGCCAGCACCACGGGAGGGATTAGCACAGATACGCAGTATTTT
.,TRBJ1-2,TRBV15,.,CATSRDLPEIVKGYTF,TGTGCCACCAGCAGAGATTTGCCGGAGATAGTAAAAGGCTACACCTTC
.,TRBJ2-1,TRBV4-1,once,CASSQDGSFVFQQFF,TGCGCCAGCAGCCAAGACGGGAGTTTCGTATTTCAGCAGTTCTTC
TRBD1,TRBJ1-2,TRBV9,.,CASSASAGTGISYGYTF,TGTGCCAGCAGCGCCTCTGCCGGGACAGGGATCTCCTATGGCTACACCTTC
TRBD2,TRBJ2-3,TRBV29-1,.,CSDGTGLAGGQNTDTQYF,TGCAGCGACGGCACCGGACTAGCGGGAGGGCAAAACACAGATACGCAGTATTTT
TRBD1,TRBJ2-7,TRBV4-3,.,CASSQGTGTGGSYEQYF,TGCGCCAGCAGCCAAGGCACCGGGACAGGGGGCTCCTACGAGCAGTACTTC
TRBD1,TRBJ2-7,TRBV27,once,CASSVGDSPLPYEQYF,TGTGCCAGCAGTGTAGGGGACAGCCCCCTTCCCTACGAGCAGTACTTC
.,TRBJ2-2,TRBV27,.,CASSLRGGTPETGELFF,TGTGCCAGCAGTCTTCGAGGGGGAACACCGGAAACCGGGGAGCTGTTTTTT
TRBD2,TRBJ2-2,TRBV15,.,CATSRGFRRAGERVGELFF,TGTGCCACCAGCAGAGGGTTCCGGAGAGCGGGAGAAAGGGTCGGGGAGCTGTTTTTT
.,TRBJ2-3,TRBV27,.,CASSLRDTQPTDTQYF,TGTGCCAGCAGTTTACGGGACACTCAACCCACAGATACGCAGTATTTT
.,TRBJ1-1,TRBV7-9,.,CASSFSNWGAFEAFF,TGTGCCAGCAGCTTTTCGAACTGGGGAGCCTTTGAAGCTTTCTTT
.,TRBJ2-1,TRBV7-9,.,CASSSYREVSPNEQFF,TGTGCCAGCAGCTCGTACAGGGAGGTCAGTCCCAATGAGCAGTTCTTC
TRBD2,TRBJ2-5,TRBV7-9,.,CASNSLGTNQETQYF,TGTGCCAGCAACTCGTTGGGGACTAACCAAGAGACCCAGTACTTC
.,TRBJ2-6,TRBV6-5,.,CASSAGFPGANVLTF,TGTGCCAGCAGTGCAGGATTCCCTGGGGCCAACGTCCTGACTTTC
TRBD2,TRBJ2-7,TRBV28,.,CASSLRRGLSSYEQYF,TGTGCCAGCAGTTTAAGGCGGGGGTTGAGCTCCTACGAGCAGTACTTC
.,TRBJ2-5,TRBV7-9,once,CASSLGLGQETQYF,TGTGCCAGCAGCTTAGGGTTGGGGCAAGAGACCCAGTACTTC
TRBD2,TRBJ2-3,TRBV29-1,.,CSVEGGLAGGPTSTDTQYF,TGCAGCGTTGAAGGGGGTCTGGCGGGAGGACCTACTAGCACAGATACGCAGTATTTT
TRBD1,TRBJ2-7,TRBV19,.,CASSMGTGAYEQYF,TGTGCCAGTAGTATGGGGACAGGGGCCTACGAGCAGTACTTC
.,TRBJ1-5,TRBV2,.,CASNGWADQPQHF,TGTGCCAGCAATGGTTGGGCGGATCAGCCCCAGCATTTT
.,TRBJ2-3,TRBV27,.,CASSLLATHRTDTQYF,TGTGCCAGCAGTTTATTAGCGACCCATCGCACAGATACGCAGTATTTT
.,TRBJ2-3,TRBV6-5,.,CASSQGMGTDTQYF,TGTGCCAGCAGTCAGGGGATGGGTACAGATACGCAGTATTTT
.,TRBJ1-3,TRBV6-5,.,CASSYSGSSSGNTIYF,TGTGCCAGCAGTTACTCGGGATCCAGCTCTGGAAACACCATATATTTT
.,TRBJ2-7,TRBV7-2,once,CASSFSGYYEQYF,TGTGCCAGCAGCTTTTCTGGGTACTACGAGCAGTACTTC
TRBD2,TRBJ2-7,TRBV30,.,CAGTSGGLSYEQYF,TGTGCCGGGACTAGCGGGGGCCTCTCCTACGAGCAGTACTTC
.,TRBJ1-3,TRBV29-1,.,CSVEGRRHDSSGNTIYF,TGCAGCGTTGAAGGCCGACGTCATGACAGCTCTGGAAACACCATATATTTT
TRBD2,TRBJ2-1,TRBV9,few,CASSLAGGPNNEQFF,TGTGCCAGCAGTTTAGCGGGAGGGCCAAACAATGAGCAGTTCTTC
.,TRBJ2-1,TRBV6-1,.,CASSDWDLNEQFF,TGTGCCAGCAGTGATTGGGATCTCAATGAGCAGTTCTTC
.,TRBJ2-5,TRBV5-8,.,CASSLGQPGETQYF,TGTGCCAGCAGCTTGGGTCAGCCTGGGGAGACCCAGTACTTC
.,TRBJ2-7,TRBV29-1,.,CSVAGQGYYEQYF,TGCAGCGTTGCTGGGCAGGGTTACTACGAGCAGTACTTC
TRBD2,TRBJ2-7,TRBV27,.,CASSPSGSLREQYF,TGTGCCAGCAGTCCTAGCGGGAGTCTGAGGGAGCAGTACTTC
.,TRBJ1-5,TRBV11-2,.,CASSLEYNQPQHF,TGTGCCAGCAGCTTAGAATACAATCAGCCCCAGCATTTT
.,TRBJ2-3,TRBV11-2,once,CASSLGSGTSTDTQYF,TGTGCCAGCAGCTTAGGCTCCGGGACTAGCACAGATACGCAGTATTTT
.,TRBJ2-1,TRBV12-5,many,CASAVGATLMDEQFF,TGTGCTAGTGCGGTTGGGGCTACCCTCATGGATGAGCAGTTCTTC
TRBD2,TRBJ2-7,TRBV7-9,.,CASSSPLAGEKEQYF,TGTGCCAGCAGCTCCCCACTAGCGGGGGAAAAAGAGCAGTACTTC
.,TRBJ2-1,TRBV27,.,CASSDREIVYNEQFF,TGTGCCAGCTCAGATCGGGAGATCGTCTACAATGAGCAGTTCTTC
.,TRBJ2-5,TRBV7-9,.,CASREWGEGETQYF,TGTGCCAGCAGAGAGTGGGGTGAAGGAGAGACCCAGTACTTC
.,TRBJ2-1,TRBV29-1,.,CSVGPTRASSYNEQFF,TGCAGCGTTGGACCCACCCGGGCGAGCTCCTACAATGAGCAGTTCTTC
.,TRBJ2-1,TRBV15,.,CATSRDRRAYNEQFF,TGTGCCACCAGCAGAGATCGGCGGGCATACAATGAGCAGTTCTTC
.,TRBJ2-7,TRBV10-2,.,CASTTYSHYEQYF,TGCGCCAGCACAACGTACTCGCACTACGAGCAGTACTTC
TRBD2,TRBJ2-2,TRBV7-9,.,CASSLGLSLRSGELFF,TGTGCCAGCAGCCTGGGACTATCTCTTAGGTCCGGGGAGCTGTTTTTT
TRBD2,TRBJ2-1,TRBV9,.,CASSVGTSGSSKGYNEQFF,TGTGCCAGCAGCGTAGGCACTAGCGGGAGCAGTAAAGGCTACAATGAGCAGTTCTTC
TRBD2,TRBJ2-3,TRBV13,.,CASSPLGSRELADTQYF,TGTGCCAGCAGCCCACTGGGATCGCGGGAGCTGGCAGATACGCAGTATTTT
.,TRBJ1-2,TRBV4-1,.,CASTTIRDSNYGYTF,TGCGCCAGCACCACAATCCGGGACTCTAACTATGGCTACACCTTC
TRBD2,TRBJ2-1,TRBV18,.,CASSVASGRYNEQFF,TGTGCCAGCTCAGTCGCTAGCGGGAGGTACAATGAGCAGTTCTTC
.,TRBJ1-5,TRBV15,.,CATSSWGTVNQPQHF,TGTGCCACCAGCAGTTGGGGCACAGTCAATCAGCCCCAGCATTTT